Listed here are 15 T cell receptor beta chains from one sample, sequenced in a study of blood T cell repertoires in COVID-19. Sequenced by immunoSEQ multiplex PCR; TCRdb stores in-frame clones only, minus some. The sample yields 150,000 to 250,000 clones, roughly 94% seen once. The specimen was peripheral blood. Source of these receptors: a young man with COVID-19, enrolled during active disease.

This chain links TRBV5-1 with TRBJ2-3; 7 bases are shared with TRBD2. Unmatched junction bases numbered 11, after V lost 4 bases and J lost 3 bases. The CDR3 length is 16 residues. CDR1 is SGHRS, CDR2 YFSETQ, per germline. CDR3 DNA sequence: TGCGCCAGCAGCCAAATGGAAAAGCGGGGAACAGATACGCAGTATTTT. Its translation is CASSQMEKRGTDTQYF.

The V call is TRBV3-1 (or the pseudogene TRBV3-2), the J call TRBJ2-1, with D maybe TRBD1 (6 bases). Germline assignment: CDR1 LGHDT and CDR2 YNNKEL (reference sequence). V was clipped by 10 bases and J by 4 bases, with 17 bases between them. There are 14 residues in the CDR3. The CDR3 is CATQRGRHYNEQFF. CDR3 coding DNA: TGTGCCACCCAAAGGGGGAGACATTACAATGAGCAGTTCTTC.

This clone was counted a single time. Other nucleotide sequences from this sample produce the same CDR3. This chain links TRBV5-1 with TRBJ1-1; possibly TRBD1 for D (6 bases). V was trimmed by 0 bases and J by 6 bases, leaving 9 bases between them. The CDR3 sequence is 13 residues long. In germline, CDR1 is SGHRS, CDR2 YFSETQ. For the CDR3, the DNA is TGCGCCAGCAGCTTGGCGGGGGGCTCTGAAGCTTTCTTT. Protein sequence: CASSLAGGSEAFF.

The J gene is TRBJ1-6, the V gene TRBV19; TRBD1 matches 10 bases. Per germline, CDR1 LNHDA and CDR2 SQIVND (reference sequence). There are 23 residues in the CDR3. V was pared by 3 bases and J by 10 bases, with 30 bases of the junction left unmatched. CDR3 sequence reads: CASSIPFPGQGIRSRGNLSPLHF. CDR3 sequence (DNA): TGTGCCAGTAGTATCCCCTTTCCGGGACAGGGGATTCGAAGTCGTGGAAATTTGTCACCCCTCCACTTT.

The chain carries TRBV6-6 and TRBJ1-5; D is ambiguous. Trimming took off 5 bases at V and 4 bases at J, with 6 bases between the two ends. Looked up from germline, CDR1 is MNHNY and CDR2 is SVGAGI (reference sequence). This CDR3 has 12 amino acids. CDR3 in amino acids: CASSIDNQPQHF. The CDR3 nucleotides read TGTGCCAGCAGTATAGATAATCAGCCCCAGCATTTT.

The rearrangement joins TRBV10-3 to TRBJ1-5; no clear D. The CDR3 runs to 16 residues. CDR1 and CDR2 from the germline V gene are ENHRY and SYGVKD. V was trimmed by 1 base and J by 0 bases, leaving 10 bases between them. The CDR3 region has the DNA TGTGCCATCAGTGAGTTCGGTCGAGATAGCAATCAGCCCCAGCATTTT. Amino acids: CAISEFGRDSNQPQHF.

The chain has TRBV6-5 and TRBJ1-1, with 7 bases that match TRBD1. This CDR3 spans 14 amino acids. V lost 6 bases to trimming and J lost 3 bases; unmatched junction nucleotides: 7. Germline CDR1 is MNHEY and CDR2 is SVGAGI. The CDR3 DNA is TGTGCCAGCAGAGGGGGACAGATGGACACTGAAGCTTTCTTT. Amino acid sequence: CASRGGQMDTEAFF.

The V and J genes are TRBV2 and TRBJ1-1; TRBD1 might be the D (5 bases). The V end lost 2 bases, the J end lost 0 bases, and 16 bases lay between the germline ends. The V gene's germline CDR1 is SNHLY and CDR2 FYNNEI. This CDR3 has 17 amino acids. The CDR3 loop reads CASSEQGVPGMNTEAFF. Here the CDR3 DNA reads TGTGCCAGCAGTGAACAAGGTGTTCCAGGGATGAACACTGAAGCTTTCTTT.

The sample holds a few counts of this clone. This chain links TRBV18 with TRBJ1-5; 7 nucleotides align to TRBD1. The V segment lost 8 bases and the J segment 1 base; nucleotides outside the gene matches: 5. Germline V lookup: CDR1 KGHSH, CDR2 LQKENI. The CDR3 loop spans 14 amino acids. CDR3 DNA sequence: TGTGCCAGCAAAACAGGGGAAAGCAATCAGCCCCAGCATTTT. It encodes CASKTGESNQPQHF. The full variable domain, its missing parts supplied by reference TRBV18 and TRBJ1-5, is NAGVMQNPRHLVRRRGQEARLRCSPMKGHSHVYWYRQLPEEGLKFMVYLQKENIIDESGMPKERFSAEFPKEGPSILRIQQVVRGDSAAYFCASKTGESNQPQHFGDGTRLSIL.

This clone has just one count. The chain combines TRBV21-1 with TRBJ2-4; the D segment call TRBD2 is taken from the table without a DNA check. TRBV21-1 is given as a pseudogene. This CDR3 is built from 15 residues. The CDR3 here is CASSKGGVRENIQYF. The CDR3 DNA sequence: TGTGCCAGCAGCAAGGGGGGGGTAAGGGAAAACATTCAGTACTTC.

The chain has TRBV3-1 (or the pseudogene TRBV3-2) and TRBJ1-5; D possibly corresponds to TRBD1 (5 bases). The CDR3 is 14 residues long. Trimming pared 1 base from V and 2 bases from J, leaving 6 bases between. The germline V gene has CDR1 LGHDT and CDR2 YNNKEL (reference sequence). The CDR3 region is CASSQGGGNQPQHF. The DNA of the CDR3 is TGTGCCAGCAGCCAAGGGGGGGGCAATCAGCCCCAGCATTTT.

The CDR3 reads CASSQDSAANYGYTF. In DNA, the CDR3 is TGTGCCAGCAGCCAAGACAGCGCTGCTAACTATGGCTACACCTTC. This chain joins TRBV7-2 and TRBJ1-2, with a tentative D call TRBD1 (5 bases). In germline, CDR1 is SGHTA, CDR2 FQGNSA. Trimming pared 5 bases from V and 0 bases from J, leaving 13 bases between. The CDR3 is 15 residues long.

V usage is TRBV5-1 and J usage is TRBJ2-2; no firm D call. Deletions cut 7 bases from V and 0 bases from J, with 13 bases between. Germline CDR1 reads SGHRS; CDR2 reads YFSETQ. The CDR3 extends over 15 amino acids. CDR3 in DNA: TGCGCCAGCGTCCCCTCAGTTCCGAACACCGGGGAGCTGTTTTTT. Its protein product is CASVPSVPNTGELFF.

This chain connects TRBV10-3 to TRBJ1-3; TRBD1 is a possible D gene (6 bases). The CDR3 has 14 residues. V was shortened by 10 bases and J by 1 base, with 14 bases between the two germline ends. Germline lookup yields CDR1 ENHRY and CDR2 SYGVKD. The CDR3 DNA follows: TGTGCCAGTGTTGGGGGCAATTCTGGAAACACCATATATTTT. It encodes CASVGGNSGNTIYF.

This clone was observed once. This chain joins TRBV19 and TRBJ1-5, with 7 positions matching TRBD1. V lost 10 bases, J lost 0 bases, and 21 bases stayed unmatched. Germline V gene lookup returns CDR1 LNHDA and CDR2 SQIVND (reference sequence). This CDR3 comprises 19 residues. The CDR3 sequence: CATEGRGVGQSYSNQPQHF. The CDR3 DNA reads as TGTGCCACCGAAGGAAGGGGGGTGGGACAGAGTTATAGCAATCAGCCCCAGCATTTT.